This passage covers 10 T cell receptor beta chains from one sample sequenced in a study of Graves' ophthalmopathy and Graves' hyperthyroidism. The TCR beta CDR3 regions underwent amplification from RNA transcripts. The workflow started with a first-round RT-PCR run with HTBI primers and then moved on to a second-round multiplex PCR. TCRdb reprocessed the multiplex PCR reads via MiXCR and lists one record per CDR3 protein. The sample consists of hundreds of thousands of distinct CDR3 sequences, around 50% of them appearing once. The specimen was peripheral blood. All receptors derive from an adult man with Graves' ophthalmopathy.

The chain recombines TRBV27 with TRBJ1-1; D gene unclear. CDR3 length equals 13 residues. Germline V gene sequence: CDR1 MNHEY, CDR2 SMNVEV (reference sequence). V lost 0 bases to trimming and J lost 4 bases, with 6 bases between them. CDR3 region: CASSLSGLTEAFF. DNA for the CDR3: TGTGCCAGCAGTTTATCAGGGCTCACTGAAGCTTTCTTT.

This clonotype showed up just a few times. V and J are TRBV15 and TRBJ2-7; D ambiguous. This CDR3 is 11 amino acids long. The germline V and J ends were trimmed by 4 bases and 5 bases, with 6 bases remaining between them. Germline V gene lookup returns CDR1 LNHNV and CDR2 YYDKDF (reference sequence). As DNA, the CDR3 is TGTGCCACCAGCAATGGGGACGAGCAGTACTTC. Translating it yields CATSNGDEQYF.

The chain links TRBV30 to TRBJ1-2; perhaps TRBD1 as D (5 bases). The CDR3 covers 12 residues. Germline V gene data show CDR1 as GTSNPN and CDR2 as SVGIG (reference sequence). The V and J ends lost 1 base and 7 bases respectively, with 10 bases between them. CDR3 protein: CAWSAGERGYTF. Written as DNA, the CDR3 is TGTGCCTGGAGTGCGGGGGAGCGTGGCTACACCTTC.

The V gene is TRBV2, the J gene TRBJ2-7, with D possibly TRBD1 on 6 matching bases. From germline, CDR1 is SNHLY and CDR2 FYNNEI. The V gene lost 9 bases and the J gene lost 5 bases, with 17 bases spanning the gap. The CDR3 length is 13 residues. CDR3 residues: CASRFTGLNEQYF. CDR3 bases: TGTGCCAGTCGATTTACAGGGCTAAACGAGCAGTACTTC.

This chain connects TRBV29-1 to TRBJ1-3, with TRBD1 matching 10 bases. Per germline, CDR1 SQVTM and CDR2 ANQGSEA. The CDR3 consists of 14 residues. Germline trimming cut 6 bases from V and 3 bases from J; bases unmatched to any gene: 5. The CDR3 bases are TGCAGCGTGTCCGGGACAGGGGTTGGAAACACCATATATTTT. This sequence encodes CSVSGTGVGNTIYF.

V gene TRBV6-5 combines with J gene TRBJ1-1, with D hard to call. V was trimmed by 0 bases and J by 4 bases, leaving 9 bases between them. Germline V gene sequence: CDR1 MNHEY, CDR2 SVGAGI. This CDR3 has 14 amino acids. As DNA, the CDR3 is TGTGCCAGCAGTTACTCGCCCGGAGGCACTGAAGCTTTCTTT. Translating it yields CASSYSPGGTEAFF.

The chain carries TRBV12-3 or TRBV12-4 and TRBJ2-5; 9 nucleotides agree with TRBD2. V shed 6 bases, J shed 4 bases, and the junction held 9 bases outside the gene matches. The CDR3 sequence is 15 residues long. The CDR3 DNA reads TGTGCCAGCAGCCATGAGGCGGGAGGGGGAGAGACCCAGTACTTC. Amino acids: CASSHEAGGGETQYF.

This clonotype was seen a handful of times. The chain combines TRBV20-1 with TRBJ1-1, with TRBD1 identical over 8 bases. Looked up from germline, CDR1 is DFQATT and CDR2 is SNEGSKA (reference sequence). Unmatched junction bases numbered 13, after V lost 3 bases and J lost 4 bases. The CDR3 consists of 16 residues. As DNA, the CDR3 is TGCAGTGCTAGGTCTGCGGCAGGGGGCAAAGGCACTGAAGCTTTCTTT. This gives the protein CSARSAAGGKGTEAFF.

V gene TRBV5-1 combines with J gene TRBJ1-1; tentatively, D is TRBD1 (5 bases). CDR3 length: 14 residues. Germline assignment: CDR1 SGHRS and CDR2 YFSETQ. V lost 4 bases to trimming and J lost 1 base, with 11 bases between them. CDR3 DNA sequence: TGCGCCAGCAGCGTACTGACAGAGAACACTGAAGCTTTCTTT. Translating it yields CASSVLTENTEAFF.

V usage is TRBV2 and J usage is TRBJ2-2; unclear D gene. This CDR3 spans 10 amino acids. Germline loops: CDR1 SNHLY, CDR2 FYNNEI. V was pared by 6 bases and J by 6 bases, with 2 bases between. The CDR3 sequence is CASRPGELFF. The DNA for the CDR3 is TGTGCCAGCAGACCCGGGGAGCTGTTTTTT.